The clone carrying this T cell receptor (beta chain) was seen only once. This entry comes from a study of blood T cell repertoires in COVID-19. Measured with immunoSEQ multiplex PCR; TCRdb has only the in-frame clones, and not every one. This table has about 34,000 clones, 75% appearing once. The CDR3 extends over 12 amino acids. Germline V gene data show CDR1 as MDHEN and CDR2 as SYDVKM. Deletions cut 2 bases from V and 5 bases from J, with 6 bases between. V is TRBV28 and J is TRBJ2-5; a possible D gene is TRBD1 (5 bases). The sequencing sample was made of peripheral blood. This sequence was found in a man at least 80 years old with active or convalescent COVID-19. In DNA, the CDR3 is TGTGCCAGCAGTTTAGCAGGGGAGACCCAGTACTTC. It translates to CASSLAGETQYF. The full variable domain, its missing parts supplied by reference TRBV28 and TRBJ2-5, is DVKVTQSSRYLVKRTGEKVFLECVQDMDHENMFWYRQDPGLGLRLIYFSYDVKMKEKGDIPEGYSVSREKKERFSLILESASTNQTSMYLCASSLAGETQYFGPGTRLLVL.